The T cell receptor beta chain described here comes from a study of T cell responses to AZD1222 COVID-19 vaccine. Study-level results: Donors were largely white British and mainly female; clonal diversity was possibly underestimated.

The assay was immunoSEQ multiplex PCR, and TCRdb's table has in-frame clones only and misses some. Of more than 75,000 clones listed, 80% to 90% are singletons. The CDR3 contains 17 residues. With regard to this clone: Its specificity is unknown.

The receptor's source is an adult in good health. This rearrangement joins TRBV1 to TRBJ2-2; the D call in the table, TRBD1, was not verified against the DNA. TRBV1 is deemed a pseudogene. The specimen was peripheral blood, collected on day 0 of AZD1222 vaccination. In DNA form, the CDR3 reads TGCACCAGCAGGGGCCTCTCCCTGGGGCGGAACACCGGGGAGCTGTTTTTT. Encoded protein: CTSRGLSLGRNTGELFF.